Described below is a single T cell receptor (beta chain) sequence and its context. This sample was taken from a study of regulatory T cells in long-lasting Graves disease. Assembly of TCR beta libraries relied on iRepertoire HTBI primers together with Arm-PCR of CDR3 regions. TCRdb reanalysed the multiplex PCR reads using MiXCR and keeps one entry per CDR3 protein. The data show 400,000 to 550,000 distinct CDR3 sequences, 14% to 15% seen once. As to time point: newly diagnosed GD, antithyroid drugs for less than 3 months. PBMC RNA was the source of the TCR library. Germline V gives CDR1 KGHDR, CDR2 SFDVKD. V lost 5 bases and J lost 3, with 16 bases in between. This CDR3 spans 16 amino acids. This sample was also put to use in a study of T cells in Graves' hyperthyroidism and ophthalmopathy.

The sequence derives from a woman in her thirties with Graves disease. The source material was peripheral blood mononuclear cells (PBMCs), sampled at new diagnosis, from a patient treated with antithyroid drugs. This rearrangement joins TRBV24-1 to TRBJ2-1; D perhaps matches TRBD2 (6 bases). The CDR3 sequence: CATSAPGGANYNEQFF. The DNA for the CDR3 is TGTGCCACCAGTGCCCCTGGAGGGGCCAACTACAATGAGCAGTTCTTC.